These 14 T cell receptor beta chains were sequenced from one sample in a study of T-cell memory formation after mild COVID-19. Via MiXCR, TCRdb re-called the 5' RACE reads, giving one row per CDR3 protein. Of about 110,000 distinct CDR3 sequences listed, roughly an eighth were seen once; the top ten hold roughly 30%. Sequenced sample: PBMCs or a T cell subset sorted from them (not recorded which). All receptors derive from an adult woman who had mild COVID-19 (a few samples of this study predate the infection). Cell type and time point are not known.

V gene TRBV19 combines with J gene TRBJ1-5, with a tentative D call TRBD1 (5 bases). This CDR3 is 14 amino acids long. CDR1 and CDR2 (germline): LNHDA, SQIVND (reference sequence). V was cut by 3 bases and J by 5 bases, with 11 bases left in between. The CDR3 region is CASSIGGDYQPQHF. The CDR3 bases are TGTGCCAGTAGTATTGGGGGGGACTATCAGCCCCAGCATTTT. Full variable domain (rest looked up from reference TRBV19 and TRBJ1-5): DGGITQSPKYLFRKEGQNVTLSCEQNLNHDAMYWYRQDPGQGLRLIYYSQIVNDFQKGDIAEGYSVSREKKESFPLTVTSAQKNPTAFYLCASSIGGDYQPQHFGDGTRLSIL.

The chain combines TRBV9 with TRBJ2-7, with 9 nucleotides matching TRBD2. From germline, CDR1 is SGDLS and CDR2 YYNGEE. The trim removed 3 bases at V and 7 bases at J, leaving 11 bases unmatched. The CDR3 is made up of 15 amino acids. The chain's CDR3 is CASSAGPAGGREQYF. As DNA, the CDR3 is TGTGCCAGCAGCGCAGGGCCAGCGGGAGGTCGAGAGCAGTACTTC. The whole variable domain, filled in from reference TRBV9 and TRBJ2-7, reads DSGVTQTPKHLITATGQRVTLRCSPRSGDLSVYWYQQSLDQGLQFLIQYYNGEERAKGNILERFSAQQFPDLHSELNLSSLELGDSALYFCASSAGPAGGREQYFGPGTRLTVT.

This clonotype was counted only a few times. The CDR3 DNA reads TGCAGTGCTAAGAGGACTAGCGGGGGCACAGATACGCAGTATTTT. Amino acid sequence: CSAKRTSGGTDTQYF. This chain connects TRBV20-1 to TRBJ2-3, with 12 bases identical to TRBD2. The V and J ends lost 4 bases and 1 base, in that order; junction bases with no gene match: 3. The CDR3 loop spans 15 amino acids. Per germline, CDR1 DFQATT and CDR2 SNEGSKA (reference sequence).

The chain couples TRBV5-5 to TRBJ2-1; TRBD1 might be the D (5 bases). The CDR3 loop spans 13 amino acids. Germline values: CDR1 SGHKS, CDR2 YYEKEE (reference sequence). Trimming stripped 3 bases from V and 4 bases from J, with 8 bases between. In nucleotides, the CDR3 is TGTGCCAGCAGCTATGACAGATACAATGAGCAGTTCTTC. It translates to CASSYDRYNEQFF.

This clonotype was observed a few times. V usage is TRBV7-9 and J usage is TRBJ1-2; 9 positions match TRBD1. There are 15 residues in the CDR3. Germline CDR1 is SEHNR and CDR2 is FQNEAQ (reference sequence). The V and J ends lost 3 bases and 3 bases, in that order; junction bases with no gene match: 5. The CDR3 DNA reads as TGTGCCAGCAGCTTCTCGGGACAGGGACACTATGGCTACACCTTC. Translation gives CASSFSGQGHYGYTF.

J is TRBJ2-5 and V is TRBV6-5; 8 bases map to TRBD1. There are 13 residues in the CDR3. Germline CDR1 MNHEY, CDR2 SVGAGI. V dropped 8 bases and J dropped 5; count of bases not matched to a gene: 7. The CDR3 is CASGRGPVETQYF. The CDR3 coding sequence is TGTGCCAGCGGCAGGGGGCCGGTTGAGACCCAGTACTTC.

The V and J genes are TRBV29-1 and TRBJ2-2; the D is unclear. Germline lookup yields CDR1 SQVTM and CDR2 ANQGSEA. Trimming took 0 bases from V and 6 from J, leaving 8 bases between them. The CDR3 consists of 13 residues. The CDR3 coding sequence is TGCAGCGTTGAAGAACACAGCCCCGGGGAGCTGTTTTTT. Translation gives CSVEEHSPGELFF.

The CDR3 sequence: CASRSSGPIKAEYEQYF. CDR3 coding DNA: TGTGCCAGCAGGTCATCAGGCCCAATCAAGGCGGAATACGAGCAGTACTTC. The chain carries TRBV25-1 and TRBJ2-7; D unclear. Trimming removed 6 bases at V and 4 bases at J, with 25 bases between. The CDR3 extends over 17 amino acids. Germline values: CDR1 MGHDK, CDR2 SYGVNS.

This clonotype was seen a few times. The chain couples TRBV12-3 or TRBV12-4 to TRBJ2-5; D gene unclear. The V end was cut by 2 bases, the J end by 1 base, with 8 bases between. The CDR3 runs 14 residues. The CDR3 sequence: CASSLLLFQETQYF. For the CDR3, the DNA is TGTGCCAGCAGTTTACTTCTCTTCCAAGAGACCCAGTACTTC.

This clonotype was detected a few times. CDR3 coding DNA: TGTGCCAGCAGCGGCCCCCGGTGGACAGAGCAGTTCTTC. Its translation is CASSGPRWTEQFF. The chain couples TRBV9 to TRBJ2-1, with TRBD1 as a possible D gene (5 bases). The germline V gene encodes CDR1 SGDLS and CDR2 YYNGEE. Trimming took 3 bases from V and 10 from J, leaving 14 bases between them. The CDR3 contains 13 residues.

This clonotype has only a few counts. V gene TRBV6-5 combines with J gene TRBJ1-1, with 7 bases that match TRBD1. The CDR3 has 13 residues. The germline gives CDR1 MNHEY, CDR2 SVGAGI. With 6 bases clipped from V and 4 bases from J, the junction kept 5 bases outside the gene matches. The CDR3 sequence: CASRPDRSTEAFF. Here the CDR3 DNA reads TGTGCCAGCAGACCGGACAGGAGCACTGAAGCTTTCTTT.

Here the CDR3 DNA reads TGTGCCACCAGCAGAGATCTAGGGCCACCCGTAGATACGCAGTATTTT. It encodes CATSRDLGPPVDTQYF. This chain joins TRBV15 and TRBJ2-3; D is unclear. Germline V lookup: CDR1 LNHNV, CDR2 YYDKDF (reference sequence). Trimming pared 0 bases from V and 5 bases from J, leaving 15 bases between. The CDR3 is 16 residues long.

The J gene is TRBJ2-2, the V gene TRBV20-1; TRBD2 agrees at 11 bases. V lost 6 bases, J lost 3 bases, and 3 bases stayed unmatched. The CDR3 is 14 amino acids. Germline assignment: CDR1 DFQATT and CDR2 SNEGSKA (reference sequence). CDR3 coding DNA: TGCAGTGCGAAGGGACTAGCGGACACCGGGGAGCTGTTTTTT. Amino acid sequence: CSAKGLADTGELFF.

This chain connects TRBV4-2 to TRBJ2-2, with D unclear. The germline V gene has CDR1 LGHNA and CDR2 YNFKEQ. V lost 1 base, J lost 0 bases, and 9 bases lay in between. The length of the CDR3 is 16 residues. CDR3 bases: TGTGCCAGCAGCCAAGTTCCCCCGCCGAACACCGGGGAGCTGTTTTTT. Translation: CASSQVPPPNTGELFF.